Sequencing of this T cell receptor (beta chain) was carried out in a study of human T cells and chemical hapten exposure. Study in general: TCR yields differed between samples (mainly from small differences in pooled library volume).

As the library was built, unique molecular identifiers were attached to individual cDNA molecules. In TCRdb, the RACE reads were re-called with MiXCR into one record per CDR3 protein. The sample shows 120,000 or so distinct CDR3 sequences, roughly 13% of them seen only once. Findings and caveats of the study: Higher patch test scores went with higher counts of PT1 expanded TCRs. It was expanded TCRs that formed significantly more large CDR3 similarity clusters than controls did.

To note about this clonotype: Antigen: not known.

The time point is: patch test 1, 2 weeks after DPC sensitization. Treatment noted: therapeutic diphenylcyclopropenone sensitization with weekly scalp DPC. V dropped 3 bases and J dropped 2; count of bases not matched to a gene: 7. Germline CDR1 reads LGHNA; CDR2 reads YSLEER. The CDR3 totals 16 residues. The source is a man aged 18 to 29 with alopecia areata. Some clones in this sample may be carry-over from other donors' samples. Sequenced material: whole blood, taken in connection with sensitization to the hapten diphenylcyclopropenone (DPC). The chain links TRBV4-3 to TRBJ2-5; 9 bases are shared with TRBD2. The CDR3 sequence: CASSQLEAGGQETQYF. DNA for the CDR3: TGCGCCAGCAGCCAGCTCGAAGCGGGGGGACAAGAGACCCAGTACTTC.